This T cell receptor (beta chain) originates from a study of cytomegalovirus exposure and HLA in healthy donors (dated by TCRdb to the late 2010s). Background on the whole study: In an earlier analysis of under 750 of the donors, 276 Gb of sequence data and about 110 million unique TCR beta sequences from 150 million to 200 million T cells were reported. The study profiled the T cell repertoires of about 640 subjects by immunosequencing and related them to cytomegalovirus serostatus. Among around 400 genotyped donors of the cohort, an average of about 240,000 unique TCR beta nucleotide sequences was sequenced per donor, of which 15% to 20% were non-productive. To study patterns of TCR occurrence, a later analysis re-analyzed previously published TCR beta repertoires from several hundred donors and added high-resolution HLA genotyping. A handful of DR-DQ haplotypes were handled as single units for association and clustering because linkage in the cohort was strong. In a later genetic analysis, genome-wide SNP genotypes for about 55% of the roughly 700 donors were used, and that subset was treated as a discovery cohort. All discovery cohort repertoires had been generated on a single sequencing platform. The study was designed to test whether signatures of past pathogen exposure could be identified by cataloging public T cell receptors. Roughly 300 gigabases of sequencing data and 78 million or so unique TCR sequences were included in an early release covering 550 to 650 HLA-typed donors. The number of typed donors differed by locus: about 620-630 for A, B, C, DRB1 and DQB1; approximately 520 for DQA1; about 600 for DPA1; and roughly 490 for DPB1. Among the approximately 430 genotyped donors, around 79% belonged to the genetic ancestry cluster associated with self-reported Caucasian donors. The later analysis used no new phenotypic data to find candidate immune exposures, relying instead on TCR beta sequences and their occurrence across donors. HLA typing included class I and class II loci at four-digit resolution. To decide whether each TCR beta V gene segment behaved as functional or pseudogenic, an earlier analysis of some 540 of the donors relied on high-throughput TCR beta sequencing. To predict cytomegalovirus infection status, the study brought together high-throughput TCR immunosequencing, statistical association of individual TCRs with disease status, and machine learning. Donor age, sex, ethnicity and CMV serostatus were compiled together with the repertoire data. Along with the approximately 650-subject first cohort, a separate validation cohort of over 90 different subjects was used.

The CDR3 holds 17 amino acids from the cysteine to the phenylalanine. The read is trimmed to its CDR3 DNA, 51 bases read in frame from base 1. From a lookup of the germline V gene, CDR1 and CDR2 are SGDLS and YYNGEE. V is clipped by 5 bases and J by 0 bases, and the sequence between their germline boundaries is 15 bases long. What the study reported, not specific to this receptor: A cluster of highly shared sequence variants was judged likely to represent a technical artifact of the sequencing pipeline. When HLA alleles, especially DR and DQ, strongly co-occurred, attributing TCR associations to individual alleles was difficult. Correlated functional status among segregating V segments might reflect linkage disequilibrium, but an unknown experimental factor could not be ruled out. A few of the identified cytomegalovirus-associated TCR beta chains were confirmed in vitro to be specific for cytomegalovirus antigens. A total of some 180 TCR beta chains were listed by the study as associated with cytomegalovirus. CMV serostatus was the only immune exposure information available for the cohort. A further reported finding was that TCR beta sequences accurately predicted the HLA-A and HLA-B alleles for most subjects in the first cohort. The classifier was reported to diagnose cytomegalovirus status with high specificity and sensitivity in both the original and validation cohorts. In a later analysis, most CMV-associated TCR beta chains were found to appear HLA-restricted, with HLA associations seemingly driven largely by CMV exposure. Most TCR sequences were seen in very few donors, while some public TCRs were found in many individuals. According to the authors, the approach could potentially be generalized to other disease states and immunological phenotypes. At a false discovery rate of 0.05, a later analysis linked 16,000 or so TCR beta sequences to specific HLA alleles. In a later analysis, HLA-associated TCR beta chains were found to be more clonally expanded and to have lower generation probabilities than equally common non-associated chains. According to a later genetic analysis, donors in an Asian-associated ancestry cluster had fewer N-insertions in productive TCRs than the roughly 670-donor mean. An earlier analysis of approximately 590 of the donors showed that most TCR beta V segments appeared in productive rearrangements either about 87% or about 30% of the time, which broadly matched IMGT annotations. Only TCR beta chains were sequenced in this cohort, and the absence of alpha or paired-chain data limited detectable features. Roughly uniform sequencing depth across donors was assumed in presence/absence analyses, although this assumption may not hold. Some IMGT-functional V segments, including TRBV6-2 and TRBV6-3, could not be distinguished by the 87-base-pair reads and were therefore excluded. In a later analysis, TCR association rates were found to vary across HLA loci, with the most associated TCRs seen for DRB1 alleles and the fewest for HLA-C alleles. An association between a missense DCLRE1C variant and V-gene and J-gene trimming of TCR beta chains was found in a later genetic analysis and replicated in an independent cohort. Because counts were too low, 15 to 20 rarely observed V segments, including chromosome 9 orphons, were left out of the earlier analysis of 587 of the donors. In a later analysis, several top co-occurrence clusters were reported to appear linked to parvovirus B19, influenza, CMV and Epstein-Barr virus. Because some donors lacked HLA typing at each locus, the association tests relied only on the typed subset.

Of note for this clone: Its antigen is currently not known. No base quality information exists; no much larger clone differs at one position.

The cohort was made up of 500 to 800 healthy bone marrow donors. Cohort members were all nominally healthy when sampled, although unrecorded immune exposures were likely present. The donor tested CMV seropositive and was one of the 289 seropositive cohort members. A peripheral blood sample was provided by each donor, and peripheral blood mononuclear cells were used for TCR beta sequencing. The Qiagen DNeasy Blood Extraction Kit was used to extract genomic DNA from the blood cell samples. Receptor libraries were prepared by the immunoSEQ multiplex PCR assay. For the multiplex PCR, a mixture combining 60 forward primers for TCR Vbeta segments and 13 reverse primers for TCR Jbeta segments was used. A multiplex PCR assay on genomic DNA amplified the CDR3 region of rearranged TCR beta genes. The amplified TCR beta libraries were sequenced on the Illumina HiSeq System as 87-base-pair reads. The published analysis was carried out like this. A later analysis counted about 80 million unique TCR beta chains across the 600 to 850 repertoires, and roughly 9.9 million of these chains were shared by at least two donors. To remove PCR and sequencing errors, raw reads were error-corrected and collapsed into unique sequences using a nearest-neighbor algorithm that merged closely related sequences. Alignment of CDR3 sequences to IMGT reference sequences was used to assign V, D and J gene segments. For a sequence to be retained, a match of at least six nucleotides to both a V gene segment and a J gene segment was required. A rearrangement counted as productive if the CDR3 had no stop codons and remained in frame with V and J, and every other rearrangement counted as non-productive. CDR3 was defined by IMGT convention, running from the second conserved V-encoded cysteine to the conserved J-encoded phenylalanine. The earlier analysis of 500 to 650 of the donors excluded any sequence lacking an unambiguous match to a single V gene segment. In an earlier analysis of 587 of the donors, a V segment was called functional when productive rearrangements were above 56.7%, and segregating when the standard deviation between donors exceeded 5%. A statistical classification framework was built to diagnose cytomegalovirus status from the catalog of TCR beta chain sequences. V and J gene assignment, in a later analysis, came from comparing TCR nucleotide sequences with IMGT/GENE-DB human TR gene sequences. The TCRdist pipeline was used in a later analysis to assign CDR3 sequences and most-parsimonious VDJ recombination scenarios. A later analysis defined each TCR beta chain by its CDR3 amino acid sequence plus V-gene family, and excluded reads lacking a unique V-gene family. A later analysis removed 450 to 600 highly shared, low-generation-probability nucleotide sequences to deal with suspected cross-contamination and a sequencing artifact. In a later analysis, a clonal expansion index was calculated for each public chain from normalized within-repertoire ranks of inferred template counts. In a later analysis, generation probabilities were computed with a VDJ recombination model fitted to out-of-frame rearrangements, and the resulting probabilities were checked against IGoR. In a later analysis, TCR-TCR, TCR-HLA and TCR-CMV co-occurrence was scored with hypergeometric tests, and a repertoire-size bias correction was applied to TCR pairs. False discovery rates were estimated in a later analysis by permuting HLA or CMV assignments 20 times. A later analysis grouped co-occurring TCRs with DBSCAN, adding TCRdist sequence similarity when clustering within HLA-allele-positive subsets. Repertoires with fewer than 30,000 or more than 120,000 public chains were left out of co-occurrence clustering, as were five repertoires with anomalous nucleotide sharing. The source is immuneACCESS, and TCRdb retained only in-frame sequences with V and J called. Part of the clones is not carried over; for the studies checked, unresolved V genes explain less than half of this, and the remainder is unexplained. From that table come the V and J calls and clone size; the DNA was used to work out D and trimming. In this sample the table shows about 200,000 clones, about four fifths of which occur a single time. The ten biggest clones cover roughly 15% of the sample.

Material: PBMCs. The sequence came from a woman in her thirties in good health and CMV-seropositive. The rearrangement combines TRBV9 with TRBJ2-6, and the D gene may be TRBD1, 6 bases matching. The DNA sequence is given as TGTGCCAGCAGTGACTTAGACAGGACCTCTGGGGCCAACGTCCTGACTTTC. Its translation is CASSDLDRTSGANVLTF. Supplemented by the reference TRBV9 and TRBJ2-6 proteins around the CDR3, the complete variable domain is DSGVTQTPKHLITATGQRVTLRCSPRSGDLSVYWYQQSLDQGLQFLIQYYNGEERAKGNILERFSAQQFPDLHSELNLSSLELGDSALYFCASSDLDRTSGANVLTFGAGSRLTVL.